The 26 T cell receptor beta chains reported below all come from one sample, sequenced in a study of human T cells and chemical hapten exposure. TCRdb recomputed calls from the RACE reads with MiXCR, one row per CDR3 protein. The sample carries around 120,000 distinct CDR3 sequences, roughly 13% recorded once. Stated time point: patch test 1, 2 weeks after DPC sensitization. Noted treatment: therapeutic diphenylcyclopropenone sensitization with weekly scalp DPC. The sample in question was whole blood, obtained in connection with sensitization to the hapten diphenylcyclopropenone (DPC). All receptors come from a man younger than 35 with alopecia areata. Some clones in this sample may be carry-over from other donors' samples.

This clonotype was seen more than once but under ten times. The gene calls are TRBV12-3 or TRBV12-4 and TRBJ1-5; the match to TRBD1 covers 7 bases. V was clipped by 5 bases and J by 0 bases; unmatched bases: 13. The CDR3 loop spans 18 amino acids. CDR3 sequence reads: CASSPTGRQTSSNQPQHF. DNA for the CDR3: TGTGCCAGCAGTCCGACAGGGAGACAAACCTCTAGCAATCAGCCCCAGCATTTT.

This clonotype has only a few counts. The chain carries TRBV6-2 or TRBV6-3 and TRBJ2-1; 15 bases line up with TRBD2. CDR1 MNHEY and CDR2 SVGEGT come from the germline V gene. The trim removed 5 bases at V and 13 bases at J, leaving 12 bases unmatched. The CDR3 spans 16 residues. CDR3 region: CASSQTGLAGGPGQFF. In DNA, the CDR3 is TGTGCCAGCAGTCAAACGGGACTAGCGGGGGGCCCGGGCCAGTTCTTC.

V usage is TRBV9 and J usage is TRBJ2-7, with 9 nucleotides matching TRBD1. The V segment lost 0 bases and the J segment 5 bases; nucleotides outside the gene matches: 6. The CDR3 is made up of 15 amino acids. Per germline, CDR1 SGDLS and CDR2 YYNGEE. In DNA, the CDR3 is TGTGCCAGCAGCGTAGAGGCGGGACAGGGCCACGAGCAGTACTTC. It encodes CASSVEAGQGHEQYF.

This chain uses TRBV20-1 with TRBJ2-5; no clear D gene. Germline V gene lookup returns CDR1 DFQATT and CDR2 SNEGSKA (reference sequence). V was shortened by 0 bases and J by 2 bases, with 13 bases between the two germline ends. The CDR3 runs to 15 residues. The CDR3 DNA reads TGCAGTGCTAGAGATTTGGGCAGTGGACAAGAGACCCAGTACTTC. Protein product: CSARDLGSGQETQYF.

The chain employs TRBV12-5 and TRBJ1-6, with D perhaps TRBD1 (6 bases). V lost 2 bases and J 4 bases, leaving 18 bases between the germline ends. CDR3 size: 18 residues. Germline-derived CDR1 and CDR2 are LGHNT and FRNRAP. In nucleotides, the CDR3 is TGTGCTAGTGGTTTGTACAGGGTTAGCCCCCCTTATAATTCACCCCTCCACTTT. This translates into CASGLYRVSPPYNSPLHF.

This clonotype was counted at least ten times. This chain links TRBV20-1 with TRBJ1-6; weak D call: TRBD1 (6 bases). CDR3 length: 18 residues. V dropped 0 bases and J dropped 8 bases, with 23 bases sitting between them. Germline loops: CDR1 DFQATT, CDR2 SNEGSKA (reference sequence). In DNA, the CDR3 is TGCAGTGCTAGAGATGCGGGGGCCATAAACCGGGGGCATTCACCCCTCCACTTT. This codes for CSARDAGAINRGHSPLHF.

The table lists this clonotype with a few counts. This CDR3 reads CASSRDWTDTQYF. The CDR3 DNA reads TGTGCCAGCAGCCGGGACTGGACAGATACGCAGTATTTT. The gene calls are TRBV6-5 and TRBJ2-3; D might be TRBD2 (6 bases). V was shortened by 6 bases and J by 3 bases, with 10 bases between the two germline ends. Germline V CDR1 and CDR2: MNHEY, SVGAGI. This CDR3 spans 13 amino acids.

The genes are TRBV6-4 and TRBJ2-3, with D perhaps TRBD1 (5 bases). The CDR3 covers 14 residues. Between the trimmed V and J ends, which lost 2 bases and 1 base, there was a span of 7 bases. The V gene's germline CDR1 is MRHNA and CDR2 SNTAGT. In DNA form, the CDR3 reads TGTGCCAGCAGTGACGTAGGGGGCACAGATACGCAGTATTTT. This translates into CASSDVGGTDTQYF.

The CDR3 DNA reads TGCGCCAGCAGCCAGGTCCACGGGCCCTATGGCTACACCTTC. It yields the protein CASSQVHGPYGYTF. V usage is TRBV4-3 and J usage is TRBJ1-2; D unclear. Germline loops: CDR1 LGHNA, CDR2 YSLEER. The CDR3 is 14 residues long. The V gene lost 3 bases and the J gene lost 4 bases, with 12 bases spanning the gap.

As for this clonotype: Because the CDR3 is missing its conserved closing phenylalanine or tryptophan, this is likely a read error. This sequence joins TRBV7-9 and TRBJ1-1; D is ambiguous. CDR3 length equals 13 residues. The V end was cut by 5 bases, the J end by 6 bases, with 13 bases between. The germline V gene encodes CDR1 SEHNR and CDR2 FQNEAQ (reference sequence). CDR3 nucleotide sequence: TGTGCCAGCAGCAAAAGGCGACCCGCTGAAGCTTTCTGT. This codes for CASSKRRPAEAFC.

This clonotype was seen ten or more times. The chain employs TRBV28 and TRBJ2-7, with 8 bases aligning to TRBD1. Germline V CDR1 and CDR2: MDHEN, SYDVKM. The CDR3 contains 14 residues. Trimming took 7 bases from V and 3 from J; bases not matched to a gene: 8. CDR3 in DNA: TGTGCCAGCACAGACTCCGGGACAGGCTACGAGCAGTACTTC. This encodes CASTDSGTGYEQYF.

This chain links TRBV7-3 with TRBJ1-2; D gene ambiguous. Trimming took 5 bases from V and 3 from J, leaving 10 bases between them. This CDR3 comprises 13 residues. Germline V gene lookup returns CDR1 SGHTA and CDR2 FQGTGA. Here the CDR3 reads CASSGAFDYGYTF. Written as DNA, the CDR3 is TGTGCCAGCAGCGGCGCTTTCGACTATGGCTACACCTTC.

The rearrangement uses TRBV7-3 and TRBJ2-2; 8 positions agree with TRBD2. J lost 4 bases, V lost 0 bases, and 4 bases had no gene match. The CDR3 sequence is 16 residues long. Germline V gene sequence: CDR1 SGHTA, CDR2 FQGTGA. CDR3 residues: CASSLTLAGTTGELFF. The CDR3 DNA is TGTGCCAGCAGCTTAACCTTAGCGGGGACCACCGGGGAGCTGTTTTTT.

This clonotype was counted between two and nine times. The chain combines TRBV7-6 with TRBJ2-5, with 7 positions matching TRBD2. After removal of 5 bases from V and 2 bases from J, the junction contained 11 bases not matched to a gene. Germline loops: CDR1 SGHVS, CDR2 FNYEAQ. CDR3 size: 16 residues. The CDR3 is CASSLGGLALQETQYF. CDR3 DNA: TGTGCCAGCAGCCTGGGAGGGCTAGCGCTACAAGAGACCCAGTACTTC.

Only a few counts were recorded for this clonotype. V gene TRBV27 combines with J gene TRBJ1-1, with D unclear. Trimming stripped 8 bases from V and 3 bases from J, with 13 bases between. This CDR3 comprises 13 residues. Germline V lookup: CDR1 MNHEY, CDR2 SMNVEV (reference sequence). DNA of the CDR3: TGTGCCAGCCCATTTACGGGGTACACTGAAGCTTTCTTT. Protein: CASPFTGYTEAFF.

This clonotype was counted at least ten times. CDR3 coding DNA: TGCAGCGTCCCCGGACCTGAGCAGTTCTTC. Translating gives CSVPGPEQFF. The chain recombines TRBV29-1 with TRBJ2-1; D not certain. The CDR3 is made up of 10 amino acids. Germline V CDR1 and CDR2: SQVTM, ANQGSEA. V was shortened by 6 bases and J by 9 bases, with 9 bases between the two germline ends.

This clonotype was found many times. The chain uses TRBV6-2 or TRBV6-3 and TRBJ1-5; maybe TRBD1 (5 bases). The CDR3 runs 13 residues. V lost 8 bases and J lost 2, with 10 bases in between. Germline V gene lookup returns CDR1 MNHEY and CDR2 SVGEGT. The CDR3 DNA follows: TGTGCCAGCTCCAGGGTCGGCAATCAGCCCCAGCATTTT. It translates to CASSRVGNQPQHF.

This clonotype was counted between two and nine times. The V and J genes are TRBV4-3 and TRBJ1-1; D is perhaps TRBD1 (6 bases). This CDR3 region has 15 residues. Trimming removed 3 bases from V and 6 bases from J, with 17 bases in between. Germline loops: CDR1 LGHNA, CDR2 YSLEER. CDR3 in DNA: TGCGCCAGCAGCCACTCCATAGCGGGGGCCGCTGAAGCTTTCTTT. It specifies CASSHSIAGAAEAFF.

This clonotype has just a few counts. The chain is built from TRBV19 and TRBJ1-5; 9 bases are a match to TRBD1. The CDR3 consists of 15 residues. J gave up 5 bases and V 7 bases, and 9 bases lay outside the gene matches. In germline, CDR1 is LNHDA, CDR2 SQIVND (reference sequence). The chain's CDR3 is CASTTPGQGYQPQHF. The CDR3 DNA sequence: TGTGCCAGTACTACCCCGGGACAGGGCTATCAGCCCCAGCATTTT.

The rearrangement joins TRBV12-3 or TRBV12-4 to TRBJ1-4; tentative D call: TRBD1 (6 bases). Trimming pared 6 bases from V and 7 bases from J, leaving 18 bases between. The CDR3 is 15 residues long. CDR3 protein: CASSHNRVGGEKLFF. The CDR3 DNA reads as TGTGCCAGCAGCCATAACAGGGTTGGAGGTGAAAAACTGTTTTTT.

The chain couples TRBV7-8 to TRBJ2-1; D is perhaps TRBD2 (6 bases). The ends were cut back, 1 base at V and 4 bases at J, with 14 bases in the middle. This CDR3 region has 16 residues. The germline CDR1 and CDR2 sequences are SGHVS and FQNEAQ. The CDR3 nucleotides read TGTGCCAGCAGCTTAGATCCAGGGCGGGAATACAATGAGCAGTTCTTC. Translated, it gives CASSLDPGREYNEQFF.

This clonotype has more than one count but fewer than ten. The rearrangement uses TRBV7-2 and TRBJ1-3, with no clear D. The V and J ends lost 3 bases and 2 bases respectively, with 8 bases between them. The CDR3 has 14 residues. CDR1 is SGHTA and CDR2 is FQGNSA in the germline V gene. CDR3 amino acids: CASSLSYPGNTIYF. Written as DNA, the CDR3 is TGTGCCAGCAGCTTGTCTTATCCTGGAAACACCATATATTTT.

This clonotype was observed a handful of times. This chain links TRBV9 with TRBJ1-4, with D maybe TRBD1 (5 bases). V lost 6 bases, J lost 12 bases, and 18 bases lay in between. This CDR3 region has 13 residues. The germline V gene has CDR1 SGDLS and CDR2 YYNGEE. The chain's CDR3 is CASTQGSAGELFF. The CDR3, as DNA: TGTGCCAGCACCCAAGGTTCTGCGGGGGAACTGTTTTTT.

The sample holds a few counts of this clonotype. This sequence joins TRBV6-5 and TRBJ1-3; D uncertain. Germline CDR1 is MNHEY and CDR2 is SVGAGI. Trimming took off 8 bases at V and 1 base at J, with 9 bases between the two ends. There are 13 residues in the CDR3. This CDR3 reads CASRRGSGNTIYF. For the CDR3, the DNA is TGTGCCAGCCGCCGGGGTTCTGGAAACACCATATATTTT.

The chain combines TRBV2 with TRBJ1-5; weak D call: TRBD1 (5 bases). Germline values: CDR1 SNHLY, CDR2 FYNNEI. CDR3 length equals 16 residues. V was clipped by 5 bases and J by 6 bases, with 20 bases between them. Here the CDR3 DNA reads TGTGCCAGCAGTAAGCAGCCGACAGAAAAACTTCAGCCCCAGCATTTT. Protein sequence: CASSKQPTEKLQPQHF.

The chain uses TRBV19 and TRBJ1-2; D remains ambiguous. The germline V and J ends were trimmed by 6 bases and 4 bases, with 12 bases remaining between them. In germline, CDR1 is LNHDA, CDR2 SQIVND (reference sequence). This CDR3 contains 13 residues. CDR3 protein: CASSPPAGYGYTF. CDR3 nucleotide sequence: TGTGCCAGTAGCCCACCGGCGGGCTATGGCTACACCTTC.